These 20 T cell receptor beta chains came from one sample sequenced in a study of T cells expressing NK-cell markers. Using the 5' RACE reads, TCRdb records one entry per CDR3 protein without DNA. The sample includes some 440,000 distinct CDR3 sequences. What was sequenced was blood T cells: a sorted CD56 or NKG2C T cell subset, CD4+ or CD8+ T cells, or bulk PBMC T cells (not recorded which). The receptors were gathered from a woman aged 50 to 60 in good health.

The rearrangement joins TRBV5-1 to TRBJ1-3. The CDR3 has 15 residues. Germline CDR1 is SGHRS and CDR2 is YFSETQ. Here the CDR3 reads CASKENIGLLYTIYF. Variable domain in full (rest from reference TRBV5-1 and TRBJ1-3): KAGVTQTPRYLIKTRGQQVTLSCSPISGHRSVSWYQQTPGQGLQFLFEYFSETQRNKGNFPGRFSGRQFSNSRSEMNVSTLELGDSALYLCASKENIGLLYTIYFGEGSWLTVV.

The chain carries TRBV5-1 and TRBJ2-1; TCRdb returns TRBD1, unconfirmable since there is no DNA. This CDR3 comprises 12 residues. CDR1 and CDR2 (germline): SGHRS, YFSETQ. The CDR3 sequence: CASSLGATGGFF. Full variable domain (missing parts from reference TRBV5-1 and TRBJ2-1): KAGVTQTPRYLIKTRGQQVTLSCSPISGHRSVSWYQQTPGQGLQFLFEYFSETQRNKGNFPGRFSGRQFSNSRSEMNVSTLELGDSALYLCASSLGATGGFFGPGTRLTVL.

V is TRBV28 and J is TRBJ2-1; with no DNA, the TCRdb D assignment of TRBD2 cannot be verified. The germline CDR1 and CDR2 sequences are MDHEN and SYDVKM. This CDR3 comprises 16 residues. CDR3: CASSLVILASDNEQFF.

CDR3 amino acids: CASSYSTRGDNQPQHF. The chain couples TRBV6-6 to TRBJ1-5; the TCRdb D gene call, TRBD1, has no DNA to confirm it. The germline V gene encodes CDR1 MNHNY and CDR2 SVGAGI (reference sequence). The CDR3 runs 16 residues.

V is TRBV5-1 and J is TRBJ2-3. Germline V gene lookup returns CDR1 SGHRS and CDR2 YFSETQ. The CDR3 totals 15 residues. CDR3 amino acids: CASSLATHTADTQYF.

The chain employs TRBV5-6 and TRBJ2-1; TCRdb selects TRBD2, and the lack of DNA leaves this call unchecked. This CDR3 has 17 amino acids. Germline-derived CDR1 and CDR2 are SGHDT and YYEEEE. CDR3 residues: CASSSRERERFYNEQFF.

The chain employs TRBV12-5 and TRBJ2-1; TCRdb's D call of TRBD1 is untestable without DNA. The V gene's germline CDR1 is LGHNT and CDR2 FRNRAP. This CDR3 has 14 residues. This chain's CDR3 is CASGLDRERMGQFF.

The CDR3 sequence is CASRFFTPGQGKSQTDTQYF. The chain employs TRBV6-5 and TRBJ2-3; the TRBD1 assignment by TCRdb is unverifiable without DNA. The germline CDR1 and CDR2 sequences are MNHEY and SVGAGI. CDR3 length equals 20 residues.

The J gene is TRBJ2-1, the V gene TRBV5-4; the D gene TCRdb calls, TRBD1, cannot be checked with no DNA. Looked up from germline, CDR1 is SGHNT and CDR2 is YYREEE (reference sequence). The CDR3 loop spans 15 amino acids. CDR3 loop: CASSFPGTGGNEQFF.

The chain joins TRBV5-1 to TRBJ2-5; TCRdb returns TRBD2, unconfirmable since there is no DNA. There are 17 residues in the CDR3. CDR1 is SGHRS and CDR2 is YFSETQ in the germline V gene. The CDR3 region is CASSLVAGGPEQETQYF.

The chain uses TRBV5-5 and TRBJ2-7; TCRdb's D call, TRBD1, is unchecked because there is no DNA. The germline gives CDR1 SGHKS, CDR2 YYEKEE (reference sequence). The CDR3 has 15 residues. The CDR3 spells CASSLEPQGRRLGYF.

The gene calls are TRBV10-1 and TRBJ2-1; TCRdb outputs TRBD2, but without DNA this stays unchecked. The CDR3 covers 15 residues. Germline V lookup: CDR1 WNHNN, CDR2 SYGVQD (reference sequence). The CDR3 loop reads CASSEAGGLVNEQFF.

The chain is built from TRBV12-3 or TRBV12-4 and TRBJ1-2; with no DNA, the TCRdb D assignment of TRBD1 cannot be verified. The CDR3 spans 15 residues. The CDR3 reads CASRGQGAENYGYTF.

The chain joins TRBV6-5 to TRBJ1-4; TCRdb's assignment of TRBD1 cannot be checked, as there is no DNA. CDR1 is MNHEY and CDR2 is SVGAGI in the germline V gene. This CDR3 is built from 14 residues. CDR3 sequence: CASSLTGNDEKLFF.

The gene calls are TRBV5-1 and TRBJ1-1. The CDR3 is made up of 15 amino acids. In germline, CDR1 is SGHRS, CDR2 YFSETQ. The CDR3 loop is CASSSGPAMGTEAFF.

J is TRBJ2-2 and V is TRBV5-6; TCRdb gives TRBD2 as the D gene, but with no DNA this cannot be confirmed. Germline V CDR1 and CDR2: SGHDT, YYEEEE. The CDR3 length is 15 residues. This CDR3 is CASSSLGGVTGELFF.

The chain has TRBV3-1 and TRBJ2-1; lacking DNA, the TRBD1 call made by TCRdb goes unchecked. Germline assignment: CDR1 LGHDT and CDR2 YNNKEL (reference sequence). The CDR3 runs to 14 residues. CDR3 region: CASRDRGSRGEQFF.

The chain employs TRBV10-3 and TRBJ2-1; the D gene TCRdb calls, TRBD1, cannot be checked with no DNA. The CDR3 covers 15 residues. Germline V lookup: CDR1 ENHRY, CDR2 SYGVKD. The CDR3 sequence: CAITSGTDLNNEQFF.

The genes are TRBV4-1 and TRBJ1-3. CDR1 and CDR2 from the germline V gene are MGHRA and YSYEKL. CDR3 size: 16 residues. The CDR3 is CASSQVWAFSGNTIYF.

CDR3 protein: CASNPGGGQLGGYTF. This chain uses TRBV12-3 or TRBV12-4 with TRBJ1-2; TCRdb indicates TRBD1, and absent DNA this call remains unverified. This CDR3 region has 15 residues.